One TCR beta chain is described in this entry. What it binds is unknown. The read ends 3 residues early relative to the CDR3; the germline J gene fills the gap. This sample includes further DNA sequences coding for the same CDR3. Generated by immunoSEQ multiplex PCR, the TCRdb table keeps only in-frame clones and is missing some. The sample yields roughly 40,000 clones, without any singletons. This CDR3 contains 14 residues. Germline-derived CDR1 and CDR2 are GTSNPN and SVGIG (reference sequence). V was pared by 0 bases and J by 5 bases, with 5 bases of the junction left unmatched. These data are taken from a study of T cell clonality in common variable immunodeficiency. General study results and limits: In common variable immunodeficiency, TCR beta chains reportedly carried fewer deletions and N-nucleotide insertions.

The receptor comes from a human donor with common variable immunodeficiency. This chain connects TRBV30 to TRBJ2-5, with 8 nucleotides matching TRBD2. The sample was peripheral blood mononuclear cells. The CDR3 spells CAWSVKAGAETQYF. CDR3 DNA (partial): TGTGCCTGGAGTGTAAAAGCGGGAGCTGAGACC.